The 10 T cell receptor beta chains below come from one sample, sequenced in a study of T cell responses to AZD1222 COVID-19 vaccine. Measured with immunoSEQ multiplex PCR; TCRdb has only the in-frame clones, and not every one. The data show some 110,000 clones, over 75% seen once. The sample here was peripheral blood, taken on day 0 of MenACWY control vaccination. The receptors were sampled from an adult in good health.

This chain links TRBV12-5 with TRBJ1-5, with unresolved D. Germline CDR1 LGHNT, CDR2 FRNRAP. CDR3 size: 13 residues. Trimming took 3 bases from V and 9 from J, leaving 12 bases between them. The DNA of the CDR3 is TGTGCTAGTGGTTTCCGCCCCATAAGGCCCCAGCATTTT. As protein: CASGFRPIRPQHF.

Only a few counts were recorded for this clone. This chain uses TRBV19 with TRBJ1-2, with D possibly TRBD1 on 5 matching bases. V shed 6 bases and J shed 2 bases, with 10 bases lying between them. The CDR3 is made up of 13 amino acids. From germline, CDR1 is LNHDA and CDR2 SQIVND (reference sequence). CDR3 region: CASRLGQNYGYTF. CDR3 nucleotides: TGTGCCAGTAGGTTGGGGCAGAACTATGGCTACACCTTC.

This chain uses TRBV19 with TRBJ1-1; 8 bases align to TRBD1. The germline V gene encodes CDR1 LNHDA and CDR2 SQIVND (reference sequence). This CDR3 comprises 16 residues. J gave up 0 bases and V 10 bases, and 13 bases lay outside the gene matches. Here the CDR3 reads CATQLRQGALNTEAFF. In DNA form, the CDR3 reads TGTGCCACCCAGCTCCGTCAGGGGGCATTGAACACTGAAGCTTTCTTT. The entire variable domain, with the rest obtained from reference TRBV19 and TRBJ1-1, is as follows: DGGITQSPKYLFRKEGQNVTLSCEQNLNHDAMYWYRQDPGQGLRLIYYSQIVNDFQKGDIAEGYSVSREKKESFPLTVTSAQKNPTAFYLCATQLRQGALNTEAFFGQGTRLTVV.

This chain uses TRBV5-1 with TRBJ1-4, with D tentatively TRBD1 (6 bases). Deletions cut 2 bases from V and 6 bases from J, with 14 bases between. The CDR3 extends over 15 amino acids. CDR1 and CDR2 (germline): SGHRS, YFSETQ. CDR3 coding DNA: TGCGCCAGCAGCTTATCGGGGGCTAGTCATGAAAAACTGTTTTTT. Protein: CASSLSGASHEKLFF.

This clone was observed a few times. Germline and junction disagree at one end, which may indicate a read error. The chain uses TRBV18 and TRBJ2-5; the match to TRBD1 covers 7 bases. The CDR3 is 15 amino acids. Germline loops: CDR1 KGHSH, CDR2 LQKENI. The CDR3: CASTPGQGVQETQYF. CDR3 sequence (DNA): TGTGCCAGCACACCCGGTCAGGGGGTACAAGAGACCCAGTACTTC.

This chain links TRBV6-4 with TRBJ2-3; 7 bases line up with TRBD1. CDR1 and CDR2 from the germline V gene are MRHNA and SNTAGT. CDR3 length equals 14 residues. J gave up 3 bases and V 5 bases, and 5 bases lay outside the gene matches. The CDR3: CASSMGQITDTQYF. The CDR3 DNA reads TGTGCCAGCAGTATGGGACAGATAACAGATACGCAGTATTTT.

V and J are TRBV5-1 and TRBJ2-5; 10 nucleotides align to TRBD1. The CDR3 has 15 residues. Trimming took 3 bases from V and 5 from J; bases not matched to a gene: 7. CDR1 and CDR2 (germline): SGHRS, YFSETQ. The CDR3 nucleotides read TGCGCCAGCAGCTCGACCGGGACAGGGGACGAGACCCAGTACTTC. This sequence encodes CASSSTGTGDETQYF.

In its sample, this clone was seen a few times. The chain employs TRBV27 and TRBJ2-3, with D maybe TRBD1 (6 bases). This CDR3 spans 13 amino acids. Trimming left V 8 bases short and J 0 bases short, with 9 bases between. CDR1 is MNHEY, CDR2 SMNVEV, per germline (reference sequence). The CDR3 sequence: CASGQGSTDTQYF. CDR3 DNA: TGTGCCAGCGGGCAGGGGAGCACAGATACGCAGTATTTT.

The rearrangement joins TRBV4-3 to TRBJ1-6, with D uncertain. The CDR3 covers 14 residues. The V end lost 0 bases, the J end lost 9 bases, and 9 bases lay between the germline ends. Germline V gene sequence: CDR1 LGHNA, CDR2 YSLEER. In DNA form, the CDR3 reads TGCGCCAGCAGCCAAGATCTTTTGGCTTCACCCCTCCACTTT. Translated, it gives CASSQDLLASPLHF.

J is TRBJ2-7 and V is TRBV7-2, with TRBD1 matching over 9 bases. J was trimmed by 0 bases and V by 5 bases; bases with no gene match: 5. Per germline, CDR1 SGHTA and CDR2 FQGNSA. The CDR3 sequence is 15 residues long. The CDR3 loop reads CASSRGQGASYEQYF. CDR3 coding DNA: TGTGCCAGCAGCAGGGGACAGGGAGCCTCCTACGAGCAGTACTTC.